The present entry profiles one T cell receptor (beta chain) with its context. This receptor's antigen is unknown. Base quality data are lacking; no much larger clone is found one base away. V and J are trimmed by 9 bases and 4 bases, and the gene matches miss 7 bases of the junction. The CDR3 covers 15 residues, taking in both the cysteine and the phenylalanine. CDR3 DNA is the only sequence kept; it has 45 bases, read in frame from the first base. CDR1 is given as MDHEN and CDR2 as SYDVKM, both from the germline V gene. The data originate from a study of PD-1 blockade in classical Hodgkin lymphoma (dated by TCRdb to the early 2020s). Some background on the complete study: Nivolumab dosing was 3 mg/kg intravenously every 2 weeks, continuing until either disease progression or unacceptable toxicity. The study used TCR beta sequencing and CyTOF to define a peripheral blood immune signature of response to PD-1 blockade in classical Hodgkin lymphoma. The full study reports these points: Diversity was lower in patients who began nivolumab less than 1 year after ASCT, so these patients were left out of later analyses to avoid confounding by immune reconstitution. Baseline TCR diversity was reported to be lower in newly diagnosed patients than in healthy donors, and even lower in relapsed/refractory patients. Only a single clinical trial cohort was studied, and what caused the repertoire differences, possibly disease activity or prior therapy, remained undefined. A significant rise by C4D1 was seen in CD4+ but not CD8+ TCR diversity (p=0.0027 vs p=0.16), with the rise being most apparent in complete responders (p=0.02). Among trial patients, those achieving complete response had baseline diversity similar to that of newly diagnosed patients, while diversity was significantly lower in partial responders and progressors.

The time point label here, explained by the study, means: cycle 2 day 1 (C2D1) of nivolumab. All trial patients had relapsed after autologous stem cell transplantation, with cohorts A, B and C differing in prior brentuximab vedotin exposure. The trial cohort included around 56 patients with relapsed/refractory classical Hodgkin lymphoma, and each patient had a best overall response of complete response, partial response or progressive disease. Trial patients were treated with single-agent nivolumab in the multi-cohort phase II CheckMate 205 trial. An independent review committee assessed best overall response by applying the 2007 International Working Group response criteria. Trial PBMCs were collected immediately before nivolumab initiation (C1D1) and during therapy at cycle 2 day 1 and cycle 4 day 1. Peripheral blood was collected in 8 mL Vacutainer Cell Preparation Tubes, from which PBMCs were isolated by centrifugation and then cryopreserved.

Genomic DNA was extracted with the Qiagen DNeasy kit from unsorted PBMCs and from negatively selected CD4+ and CD8+ fractions. TCR beta CDR3 regions were amplified by immunoSEQ multiplex PCR using primers annealing to V and J segments. A synthetic immune receptor repertoire was used to minimize amplification bias, and remaining bias was computationally removed after sequencing. For the original study's pipeline: Custom Python scripts were used to quantify repertoire diversity as the Shannon entropy index. Unsorted, CD4+ and CD8+ repertoires were analyzed separately, except in combined analyses where CD4+ and CD8+ sequences were merged in silico. Clonal expansion was defined as a frequency increase of at least 2-fold after treatment compared with C1D1, and clones undetected at baseline were assigned a pseudocount of 0.5. Clones with 0 or 1 copy at C1D1 were defined as singleton clones, while clones with 2 or more copies were defined as non-singleton clones. Clones expanded in unsorted samples were labelled as CD4+, CD8+ or unknown by matching protein sequences in sorted samples from the same patient. Wilcoxon tests on paired samples were used to test diversity changes from C1D1 to C4D1. The table comes from immuneACCESS by way of TCRdb, which keeps in-frame sequences with V and J called. Part of the clones is missing from these tables; in studies checked, under half for an unresolved V gene and the rest for unknown reasons. That table furnishes V, J and clone size, whereas the DNA furnished D and trimming. The sample contains around 23,000 clones, around four fifths of them found a single time. The ten most abundant clones make up about 17% of the sample.

The source of this sequence is a human donor with classical Hodgkin lymphoma. The sequence is built from TRBV28 and TRBJ2-5, and TRBD2 matches 14 of the central bases. The specimen was peripheral blood mononuclear cells (PBMCs), collected before the second cycle of nivolumab. The CDR3 here reads CASKTSGGAGETQYF. Read as DNA, the sequence is TGTGCCAGTAAGACTAGCGGGGGGGCCGGAGAGACCCAGTACTTC.